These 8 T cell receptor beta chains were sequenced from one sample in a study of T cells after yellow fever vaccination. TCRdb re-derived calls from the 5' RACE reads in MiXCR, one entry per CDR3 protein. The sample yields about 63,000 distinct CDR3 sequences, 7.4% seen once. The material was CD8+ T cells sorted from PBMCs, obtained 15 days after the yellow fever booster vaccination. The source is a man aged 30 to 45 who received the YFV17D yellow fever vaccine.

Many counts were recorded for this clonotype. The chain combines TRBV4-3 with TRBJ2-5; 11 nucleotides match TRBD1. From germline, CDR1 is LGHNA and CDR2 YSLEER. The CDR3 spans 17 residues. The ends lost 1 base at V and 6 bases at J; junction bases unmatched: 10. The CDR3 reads CASSQGGGTGGAKTQYF. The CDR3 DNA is TGCGCCAGCAGCCAAGGGGGGGGGACAGGGGGAGCAAAGACCCAGTACTTC.

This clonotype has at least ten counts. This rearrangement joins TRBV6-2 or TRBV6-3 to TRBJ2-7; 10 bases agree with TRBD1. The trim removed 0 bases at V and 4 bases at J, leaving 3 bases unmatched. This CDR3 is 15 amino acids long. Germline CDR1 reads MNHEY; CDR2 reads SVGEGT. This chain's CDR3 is CASSYSGTGVYEQYF. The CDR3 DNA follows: TGTGCCAGCAGTTACTCCGGGACAGGGGTTTACGAGCAGTACTTC.

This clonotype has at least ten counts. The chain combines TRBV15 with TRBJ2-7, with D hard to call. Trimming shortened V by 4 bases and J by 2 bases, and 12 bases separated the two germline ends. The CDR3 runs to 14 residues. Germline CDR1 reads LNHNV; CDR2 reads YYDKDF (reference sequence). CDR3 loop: CATSNLGSTYEQYF. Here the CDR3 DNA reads TGTGCCACCAGCAATTTGGGTAGTACCTACGAGCAGTACTTC. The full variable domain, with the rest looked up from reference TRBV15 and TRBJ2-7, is DAMVIQNPRYQVTQFGKPVTLSCSQTLNHNVMYWYQQKSSQAPKLLFHYYDKDFNNEADTPDNFQSRRPNTSFCFLDIRSPGLGDTAMYLCATSNLGSTYEQYFGPGTRLTVT.

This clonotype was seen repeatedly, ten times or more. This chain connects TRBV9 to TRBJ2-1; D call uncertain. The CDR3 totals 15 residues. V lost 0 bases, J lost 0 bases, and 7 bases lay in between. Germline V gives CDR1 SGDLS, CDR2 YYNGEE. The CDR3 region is CASSVEPSSYNEQFF. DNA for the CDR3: TGTGCCAGCAGCGTAGAGCCTAGCTCCTACAATGAGCAGTTCTTC.

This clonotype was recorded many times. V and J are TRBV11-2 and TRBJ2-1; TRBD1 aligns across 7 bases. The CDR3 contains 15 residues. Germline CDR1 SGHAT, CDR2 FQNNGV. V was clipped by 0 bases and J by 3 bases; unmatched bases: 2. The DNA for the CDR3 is TGTGCCAGCAGCTTAGACAGGGGGTACTACAATGAGCAGTTCTTC. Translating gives CASSLDRGYYNEQFF.

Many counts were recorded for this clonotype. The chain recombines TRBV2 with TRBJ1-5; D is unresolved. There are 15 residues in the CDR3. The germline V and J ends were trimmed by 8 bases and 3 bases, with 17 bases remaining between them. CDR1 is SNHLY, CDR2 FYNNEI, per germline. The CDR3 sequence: CASRRNIGNNQPQHF. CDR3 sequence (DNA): TGTGCCAGCCGCCGGAATATCGGGAACAATCAGCCCCAGCATTTT.

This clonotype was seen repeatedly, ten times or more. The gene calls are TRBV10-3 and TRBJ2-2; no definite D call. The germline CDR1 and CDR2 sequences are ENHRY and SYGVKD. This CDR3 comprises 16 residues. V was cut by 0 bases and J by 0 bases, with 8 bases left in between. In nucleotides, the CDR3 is TGTGCCATCAGTGAGTCGGTAGGGCCGAACACCGGGGAGCTGTTTTTT. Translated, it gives CAISESVGPNTGELFF.

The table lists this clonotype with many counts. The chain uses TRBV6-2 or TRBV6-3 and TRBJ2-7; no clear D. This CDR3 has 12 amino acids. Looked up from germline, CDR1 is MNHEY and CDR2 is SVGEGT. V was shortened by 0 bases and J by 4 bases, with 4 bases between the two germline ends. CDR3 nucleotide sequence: TGTGCCAGCAGTTACTCAAAATACGAGCAGTACTTC. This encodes CASSYSKYEQYF.